Sequencing of this T cell receptor (beta chain) was carried out in a study of shared clonotypes between healthy human individuals. Sequencing was performed with immunoSEQ multiplex PCR; in TCRdb, only in-frame clones are kept and a portion is missing. The repertoire holds about 470,000 clones, with around 75% as singletons. From germline, CDR1 is MNHEY and CDR2 SVGAGI. V was cut by 6 bases and J by 1 base, with 13 bases left in between. The CDR3 consists of 14 residues. V is TRBV6-5 and J is TRBJ2-7, with a weak D call TRBD1 (5 bases). Specimen: PBMCs. This TCR was sampled from a woman in her 40s in good health. Some clones in this sample may be carry-over from other donors' samples. The CDR3 DNA is TGTGCCAGCAGACAGGATATCGGGTCCTACGAGCAGTACTTC. Its translation is CASRQDIGSYEQYF.